Listed here are 31 T cell receptor beta chains from one sample, sequenced in a study of T cell responses to AZD1222 COVID-19 vaccine. Produced via immunoSEQ multiplex PCR; TCRdb's table is partial and in-frame only. The sample yields some 92,000 clones, around nine tenths seen once. Source: peripheral blood, taken on day 0 of MenACWY control vaccination. Receptor source: an adult in good health.

This chain uses TRBV27 with TRBJ1-1, with D possibly TRBD1 on 5 matching bases. The length of the CDR3 is 13 residues. Trimming took off 5 bases at V and 0 bases at J, with 7 bases between the two ends. CDR1 and CDR2 from the germline V gene are MNHEY and SMNVEV (reference sequence). CDR3 sequence (DNA): TGTGCCAGCAGTCTGACAGTGAACACTGAAGCTTTCTTT. This encodes CASSLTVNTEAFF.

The chain is built from TRBV5-4 and TRBJ1-2; TRBD1 matches 7 bases. V dropped 4 bases and J dropped 6; count of bases not matched to a gene: 18. The CDR3 loop spans 17 amino acids. Germline V gene data show CDR1 as SGHNT and CDR2 as YYREEE (reference sequence). The CDR3 loop is CASSGGGSQGLLDGYTF. DNA for the CDR3: TGTGCCAGCAGCGGAGGGGGTTCACAGGGGTTACTCGATGGCTACACCTTC.

V is TRBV27 and J is TRBJ2-2, with 12 nucleotides matching TRBD2. The V gene's germline CDR1 is MNHEY and CDR2 SMNVEV (reference sequence). Germline trimming cut 3 bases from V and 3 bases from J; bases unmatched to any gene: 5. The CDR3 totals 17 residues. DNA of the CDR3: TGTGCCAGCAGTTTGTTGGGACTAGCGGGTCACACCGGGGAGCTGTTTTTT. This codes for CASSLLGLAGHTGELFF.

This rearrangement joins TRBV28 to TRBJ1-5, with D perhaps TRBD1 (6 bases). Per the germline V gene, CDR1 is MDHEN and CDR2 is SYDVKM. This CDR3 is 15 amino acids long. Trimming shortened V by 9 bases and J by 4 bases, and 19 bases separated the two germline ends. CDR3 in amino acids: CASIWGRGGNQPQHF. The CDR3 DNA reads as TGTGCCAGTATCTGGGGCAGGGGTGGGAATCAGCCCCAGCATTTT.

V is TRBV6-6 and J is TRBJ2-7; D is unresolved. Germline CDR1 MNHNY, CDR2 SVGAGI (reference sequence). The length of the CDR3 is 15 residues. V lost 5 bases and J 5 bases, leaving 19 bases between the germline ends. The CDR3, as DNA: TGTGCCAGCAGTCCGGCCTTGAAGGGTGGGGACGAGCAGTACTTC. Protein product: CASSPALKGGDEQYF.

This chain connects TRBV5-1 to TRBJ2-1; D possibly corresponds to TRBD1 (6 bases). CDR3 length equals 13 residues. Germline CDR1 reads SGHRS; CDR2 reads YFSETQ. The germline V and J ends were trimmed by 0 bases and 12 bases, with 13 bases remaining between them. The CDR3 protein is CASSLGGDIGQFF. Written as DNA, the CDR3 is TGCGCCAGCAGCTTGGGAGGGGACATTGGGCAGTTCTTC.

This clone was detected only once. The CDR3 loop is CASNQEGQDHSGTYNEQFF. In DNA, the CDR3 is TGTGCCAGCAATCAAGAGGGACAGGACCATAGCGGGACGTACAATGAGCAGTTCTTC. The chain recombines TRBV6-4 with TRBJ2-1; D assignment may be TRBD1 or TRBD2 (8 bases each). This CDR3 region has 19 residues. The ends were cut back, 7 bases at V and 4 bases at J, with 29 bases in the middle. Germline V gene lookup returns CDR1 MRHNA and CDR2 SNTAGT.

The rearrangement joins TRBV11-2 to TRBJ2-5, with D unresolved. In germline, CDR1 is SGHAT, CDR2 FQNNGV. V was pared by 4 bases and J by 2 bases, with 8 bases between. The CDR3 loop spans 13 amino acids. CDR3 coding DNA: TGTGCCAGCAGCTCTTGGGGACAAGAGACCCAGTACTTC. This gives the protein CASSSWGQETQYF.

The genes are TRBV5-1 and TRBJ2-5, with TRBD1 matching over 7 bases. V lost 4 bases to trimming and J lost 2 bases; unmatched junction nucleotides: 11. There are 16 residues in the CDR3. The germline V gene has CDR1 SGHRS and CDR2 YFSETQ. CDR3 DNA sequence: TGCGCCAGCAGCCATGGACAGGCGGCAGCACAAGAGACCCAGTACTTC. Translated, it gives CASSHGQAAAQETQYF.

The chain couples TRBV28 to TRBJ2-1, with 7 positions matching TRBD2. CDR1 and CDR2 (germline): MDHEN, SYDVKM. V gave up 6 bases and J gave up 1 base; unmatched junction bases: 12. This CDR3 is built from 17 residues. CDR3 in DNA: TGTGCCAGCAGCCGCCGGACTAGTTCTTATTCCTACAATGAGCAGTTCTTC. Protein product: CASSRRTSSYSYNEQFF.

V is TRBV5-4 and J is TRBJ1-4; 7 nucleotides align to TRBD1. V lost 4 bases, J lost 4 bases, and 10 bases stayed unmatched. The CDR3 has 16 residues. Germline lookup yields CDR1 SGHNT and CDR2 YYREEE (reference sequence). The CDR3 DNA is TGTGCCAGCAGCCCGGGACAGCCGAGTTATAATGAAAAACTGTTTTTT. Its translation is CASSPGQPSYNEKLFF. Full variable domain (rest looked up from reference TRBV5-4 and TRBJ1-4): ETGVTQSPTHLIKTRGQQVTLRCSSQSGHNTVSWYQQALGQGPQFIFQYYREEENGRGNFPPRFSGLQFPNYSSELNVNALELDDSALYLCASSPGQPSYNEKLFFGSGTQLSVL.

This clone was counted a single time. The chain combines TRBV18 with TRBJ1-1; D not resolved. The CDR3 covers 14 residues. Trimming pared 6 bases from V and 4 bases from J, leaving 15 bases between. Germline values: CDR1 KGHSH, CDR2 LQKENI. The CDR3 sequence is CASSPSRIRTEAFF. The DNA for the CDR3 is TGTGCCAGCTCCCCGTCGAGGATCCGCACTGAAGCTTTCTTT.

V usage is TRBV28 and J usage is TRBJ2-3, with D tentatively TRBD1 or TRBD2 (5 bases each). CDR1 and CDR2 (germline): MDHEN, SYDVKM. V was pared by 5 bases and J by 2 bases, with 17 bases between. CDR3 size: 16 residues. The CDR3 here is CASSNPSFGATDTQYF. The CDR3 nucleotides are TGTGCCAGCAGTAATCCTAGCTTTGGGGCCACAGATACGCAGTATTTT.

The chain employs TRBV27 and TRBJ2-7; D gene ambiguous. V was clipped by 5 bases and J by 1 base, with 9 bases between them. Germline V gives CDR1 MNHEY, CDR2 SMNVEV (reference sequence). CDR3 length: 13 residues. This chain's CDR3 is CASSRSNSYEQYF. As DNA, the CDR3 is TGTGCCAGCAGTCGTTCTAATTCCTACGAGCAGTACTTC.

V gene TRBV9 combines with J gene TRBJ1-4; D might be TRBD1 (6 bases). Germline V gene sequence: CDR1 SGDLS, CDR2 YYNGEE. V dropped 0 bases and J dropped 7 bases, with 10 bases sitting between them. The CDR3 extends over 14 amino acids. CDR3 sequence reads: CASSVAGASEKLFF. As DNA, the CDR3 is TGTGCCAGCAGCGTAGCAGGGGCGAGTGAAAAACTGTTTTTT.

The chain couples TRBV6-5 to TRBJ1-1; D is unclear. V was trimmed by 6 bases and J by 8 bases, leaving 22 bases between them. The CDR3 covers 15 residues. Germline V gene lookup returns CDR1 MNHEY and CDR2 SVGAGI. The CDR3 is CASRPGPGIINEAFF. The CDR3 DNA sequence: TGTGCCAGCAGACCAGGACCGGGGATAATCAACGAAGCTTTCTTT.

The chain has TRBV7-2 and TRBJ2-7; D is unclear. CDR1 and CDR2 from the germline V gene are SGHTA and FQGNSA. The V end was cut by 0 bases, the J end by 6 bases, with 9 bases between. This CDR3 has 13 residues. The chain's CDR3 is CASSLAGLREQYF. CDR3 DNA: TGTGCCAGCAGCTTAGCGGGTCTCCGCGAGCAGTACTTC.

The V gene is TRBV24-1, the J gene TRBJ2-5, with D possibly TRBD1 on 6 matching bases. The CDR3 is 13 amino acids. Per the germline V gene, CDR1 is KGHDR and CDR2 is SFDVKD. Trimming pared 3 bases from V and 5 bases from J, leaving 9 bases between. The CDR3 sequence is CATSDGGGETQYF. The CDR3 DNA follows: TGTGCCACCAGTGATGGGGGCGGGGAGACCCAGTACTTC.

The V call is TRBV6-5, the J call TRBJ2-7, with TRBD1 identical over 7 bases. CDR1 and CDR2 (germline): MNHEY, SVGAGI. The CDR3 is 16 residues long. J was trimmed by 1 base and V by 0 bases; bases with no gene match: 6. The CDR3 region is CASSYSGSGGSYEQYF. CDR3 in DNA: TGTGCCAGCAGTTACTCCGGTTCAGGGGGATCCTACGAGCAGTACTTC.

This clone was counted only a few times. The genes are TRBV19 and TRBJ1-1, with no clear D. The length of the CDR3 is 17 residues. Trimming stripped 3 bases from V and 1 base from J, with 18 bases between. Germline-derived CDR1 and CDR2 are LNHDA and SQIVND (reference sequence). Here the CDR3 reads CASSIPGVGRGNTEAFF. CDR3 bases: TGTGCCAGTAGTATCCCTGGAGTAGGGCGGGGGAACACTGAAGCTTTCTTT. The full variable domain, completed using reference TRBV19 and TRBJ1-1, is DGGITQSPKYLFRKEGQNVTLSCEQNLNHDAMYWYRQDPGQGLRLIYYSQIVNDFQKGDIAEGYSVSREKKESFPLTVTSAQKNPTAFYLCASSIPGVGRGNTEAFFGQGTRLTVV.

The rearrangement joins TRBV6-6 to TRBJ1-2, with D possibly matching TRBD1 (5 bases). This CDR3 has 14 amino acids. Germline-derived CDR1 and CDR2 are MNHNY and SVGAGI (reference sequence). The V gene lost 7 bases and the J gene lost 8 bases, with 20 bases spanning the gap. CDR3 in DNA: TGTGCCAGCAATAAGGGGCAGGGTCAAGGCGGCTACACCTTC. Translating it yields CASNKGQGQGGYTF.

The rearrangement uses TRBV28 and TRBJ2-1; the D is unclear. V lost 6 bases, J lost 3 bases, and 15 bases lay in between. This CDR3 is built from 15 residues. In germline, CDR1 is MDHEN, CDR2 SYDVKM. CDR3 nucleotides: TGTGCCAGCAGACCGTCTCCGGTATACTACAATGAGCAGTTCTTC. Protein sequence: CASRPSPVYYNEQFF.

V usage is TRBV28 and J usage is TRBJ2-1, with 8 bases fitting TRBD2. V gave up 3 bases and J gave up 12 bases; unmatched junction bases: 10. Germline-derived CDR1 and CDR2 are MDHEN and SYDVKM. The CDR3 has 14 amino acids. The CDR3 DNA reads TGTGCCAGCAGTTTTGGCGGGAGGACCCCATTGCAGTTCTTC. Protein product: CASSFGGRTPLQFF.

This chain uses TRBV24-1 with TRBJ2-3; 7 bases are shared with TRBD1. Germline CDR1 is KGHDR and CDR2 is SFDVKD. The CDR3 has 15 amino acids. V was clipped by 7 bases and J by 2 bases; unmatched bases: 8. CDR3 DNA: TGTGCCACCAGGCTAGGGGGCGCCCACACAGATACGCAGTATTTT. Translating gives CATRLGGAHTDTQYF.

The V and J genes are TRBV6-5 and TRBJ1-3; D gene unclear. This CDR3 has 15 residues. Trimming cost V 0 bases and J 4 bases, with 10 bases left between them. Germline assignment: CDR1 MNHEY and CDR2 SVGAGI. The CDR3 is CASSYSSDAGNTIYF. In DNA, the CDR3 is TGTGCCAGCAGTTACTCGTCGGACGCCGGAAACACCATATATTTT.

CDR3 coding DNA: TGTGCCAGTAGTATGGGGACAGGGAAGCAAGAGACCCAGTACTTC. This encodes CASSMGTGKQETQYF. The rearrangement links TRBV19 to TRBJ2-5, with 9 bases matching TRBD1. The CDR3 runs to 15 residues. V trimming: 3 bases; J trimming: 2 bases; junction bases outside the gene matches: 4. Germline lookup yields CDR1 LNHDA and CDR2 SQIVND (reference sequence).

This chain links TRBV7-3 with TRBJ2-3, with TRBD2 matching over 10 bases. Looked up from germline, CDR1 is SGHTA and CDR2 is FQGTGA. The V gene end was trimmed by 5 bases and the J gene end by 5 bases; junction bases not matched to a gene: 4. The CDR3 spans 14 residues. The CDR3 is CASSAGLALDTQYF. In DNA form, the CDR3 reads TGTGCCAGCAGCGCGGGACTAGCGCTAGATACGCAGTATTTT.

The table lists this clone with a few counts. The chain links TRBV12-3 or TRBV12-4 to TRBJ2-7; tentative D call: TRBD2 (5 bases). This CDR3 comprises 13 residues. V was pared by 10 bases and J by 0 bases, with 13 bases between. CDR3 amino acids: CAIREGASYEQYF. DNA of the CDR3: TGTGCCATCCGGGAAGGTGCCTCCTACGAGCAGTACTTC.

The chain recombines TRBV4-2 with TRBJ2-3; 10 bases line up with TRBD1. Germline-derived CDR1 and CDR2 are LGHNA and YNFKEQ. CDR3 length: 17 amino acids. V dropped 4 bases and J dropped 2; count of bases not matched to a gene: 9. CDR3 loop: CASSRRGQGTSTDTQYF. The CDR3 DNA sequence: TGTGCCAGCAGCCGGAGGGGACAGGGGACCTCCACAGATACGCAGTATTTT.

The genes are TRBV10-3 and TRBJ2-6; D not certain. Germline assignment: CDR1 ENHRY and CDR2 SYGVKD. This CDR3 has 16 residues. The V and J ends lost 4 bases and 0 bases respectively, with 10 bases between them. The CDR3 sequence is CAISVGSLSGANVLTF. CDR3 nucleotides: TGTGCCATCAGTGTCGGTTCCCTCTCTGGGGCCAACGTCCTGACTTTC.

J is TRBJ2-2 and V is TRBV6-1; no clear D. Germline CDR1 is MNHNS and CDR2 is SASEGT. This CDR3 comprises 14 residues. Trimming removed 0 bases from V and 8 bases from J, with 10 bases in between. CDR3 sequence reads: CASSEAGVVGELFF. The CDR3 DNA follows: TGTGCCAGCAGTGAAGCAGGAGTGGTAGGGGAGCTGTTTTTT.